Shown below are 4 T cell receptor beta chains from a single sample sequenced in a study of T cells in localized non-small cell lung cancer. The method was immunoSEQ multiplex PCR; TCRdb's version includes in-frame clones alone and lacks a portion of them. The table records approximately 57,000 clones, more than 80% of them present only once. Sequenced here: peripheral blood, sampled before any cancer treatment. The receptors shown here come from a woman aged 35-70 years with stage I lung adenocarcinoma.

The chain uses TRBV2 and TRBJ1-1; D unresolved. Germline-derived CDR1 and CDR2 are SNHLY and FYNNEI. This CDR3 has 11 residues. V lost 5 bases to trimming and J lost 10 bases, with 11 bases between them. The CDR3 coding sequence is TGTGCCAGCAGTCCGGCTGCGGGAGCTTTCTTT. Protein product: CASSPAAGAFF. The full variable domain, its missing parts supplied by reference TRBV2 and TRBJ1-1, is EPEVTQTPSHQVTQMGQEVILRCVPISNHLYFYWYRQILGQKVEFLVSFYNNEISEKSEIFDDQFSVERPDGSNFTLKIRSTKLEDSAMYFCASSPAAGAFFGQGTRLTVV.

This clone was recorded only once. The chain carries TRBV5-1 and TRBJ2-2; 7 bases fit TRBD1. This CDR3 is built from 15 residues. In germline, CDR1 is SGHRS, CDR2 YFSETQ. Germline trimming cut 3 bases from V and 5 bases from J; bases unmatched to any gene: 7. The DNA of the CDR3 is TGCGCCAGCAGCTCGGACAGGTTTGGGACCGGGGAGCTGTTTTTT. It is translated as CASSSDRFGTGELFF.

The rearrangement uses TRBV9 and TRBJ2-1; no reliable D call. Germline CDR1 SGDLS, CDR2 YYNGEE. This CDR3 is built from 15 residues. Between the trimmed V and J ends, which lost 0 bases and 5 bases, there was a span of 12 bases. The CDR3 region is CASSVGRSNNNEQFF. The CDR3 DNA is TGTGCCAGCAGCGTAGGCAGGTCTAACAACAATGAGCAGTTCTTC.

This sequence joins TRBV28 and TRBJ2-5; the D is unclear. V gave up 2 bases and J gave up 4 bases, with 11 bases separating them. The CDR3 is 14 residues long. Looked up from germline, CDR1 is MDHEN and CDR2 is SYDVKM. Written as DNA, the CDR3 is TGTGCCAGCAGTTTACCCACAGAAAGAGAGACCCAGTACTTC. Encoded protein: CASSLPTERETQYF.